The entry that follows covers one TCR beta chain sequence. In the original analysis: How many nucleated cells were present was estimated from reference gene primer amplification. TCRdb's table, derived via immunoSEQ multiplex PCR, lists solely in-frame clones and lacks some. Clonal size and the V and J genes are those of that table, whereas D and trimming came from the DNA. The table has some 150,000 clones, more than 75% seen once. This entry is derived from a study of blood T cell repertoires in COVID-19. V was clipped by 2 bases and J by 5 bases; unmatched bases: 5. The CDR3 sequence is 15 residues long. Per germline, CDR1 LNHDA and CDR2 SQIVND (reference sequence).

This receptor was identified in a man aged 55-75 years with active or convalescent COVID-19. The J gene is TRBJ2-5, the V gene TRBV19, with 10 bases matching TRBD2. Material: peripheral blood. The CDR3 nucleotides read TGTGCCAGTAGTATAAGCGGGAGGGCCAAGGAGACCCAGTACTTC. Residues: CASSISGRAKETQYF.